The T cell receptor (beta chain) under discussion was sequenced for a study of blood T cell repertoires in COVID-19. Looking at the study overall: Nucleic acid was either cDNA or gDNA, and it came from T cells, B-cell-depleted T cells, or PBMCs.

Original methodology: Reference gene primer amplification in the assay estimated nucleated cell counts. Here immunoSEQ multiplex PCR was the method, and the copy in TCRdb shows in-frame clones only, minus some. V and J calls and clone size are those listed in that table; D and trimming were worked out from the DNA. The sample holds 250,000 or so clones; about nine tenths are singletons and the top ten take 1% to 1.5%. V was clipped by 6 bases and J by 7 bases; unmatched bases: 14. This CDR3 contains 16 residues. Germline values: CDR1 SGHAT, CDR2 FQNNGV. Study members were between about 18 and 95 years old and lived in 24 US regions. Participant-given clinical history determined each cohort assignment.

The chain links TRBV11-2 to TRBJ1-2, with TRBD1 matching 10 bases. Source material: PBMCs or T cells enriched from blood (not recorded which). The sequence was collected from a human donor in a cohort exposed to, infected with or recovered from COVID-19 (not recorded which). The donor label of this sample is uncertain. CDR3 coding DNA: TGTGCCAGCAGTTCCACCGGGACAGGGGCCTTATTTGGCTACACCTTC. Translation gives CASSSTGTGALFGYTF.